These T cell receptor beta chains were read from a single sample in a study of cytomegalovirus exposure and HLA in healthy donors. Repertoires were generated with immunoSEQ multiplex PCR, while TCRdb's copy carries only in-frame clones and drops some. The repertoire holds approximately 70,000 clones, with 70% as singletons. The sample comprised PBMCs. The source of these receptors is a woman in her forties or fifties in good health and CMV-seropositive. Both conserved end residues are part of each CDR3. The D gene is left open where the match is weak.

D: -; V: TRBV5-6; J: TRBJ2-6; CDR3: CASSRGAGVDGANVLTF
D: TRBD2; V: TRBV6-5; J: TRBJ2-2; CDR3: CASSWEGRLNTGELFF
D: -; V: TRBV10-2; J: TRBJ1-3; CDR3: CASSEGSGNTIYF
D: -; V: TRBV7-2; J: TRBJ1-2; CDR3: CASSYSYQVWGYTF
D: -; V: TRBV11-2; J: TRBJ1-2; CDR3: CASSLVQVGQSNYGYTF
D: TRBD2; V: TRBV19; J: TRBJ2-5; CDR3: CASAPLAGGKETQYF
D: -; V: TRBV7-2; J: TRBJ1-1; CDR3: CASSLALGRSEAFF
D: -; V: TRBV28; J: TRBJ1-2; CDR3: CASSSQGYGYTF
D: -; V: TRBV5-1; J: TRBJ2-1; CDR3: CASRTQTTTNEQFF
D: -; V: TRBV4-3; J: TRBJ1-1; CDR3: CASSQDRNTEAFF
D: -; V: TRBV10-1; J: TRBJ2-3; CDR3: CASSDRTGADTQYF
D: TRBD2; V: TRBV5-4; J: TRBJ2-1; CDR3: CASSLTSASNEQFF
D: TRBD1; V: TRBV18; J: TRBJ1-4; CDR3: CASSGQGVSSTNEKLFF
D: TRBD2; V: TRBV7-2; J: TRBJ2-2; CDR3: CASSWGLAGTGELFF
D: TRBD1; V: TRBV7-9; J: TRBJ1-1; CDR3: CASSRGQENTEAFF
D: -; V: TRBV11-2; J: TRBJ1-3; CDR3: CASSLVQGSGNTIYF
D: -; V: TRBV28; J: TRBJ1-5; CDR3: CASRRQFSNQPQHF
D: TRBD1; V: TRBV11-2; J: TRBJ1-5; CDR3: CASSLGGRGRDQPQHF
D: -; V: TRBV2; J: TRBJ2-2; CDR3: CASRDISNTGELFF
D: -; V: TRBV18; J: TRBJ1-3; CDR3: CASSPPLTATGNTIYF
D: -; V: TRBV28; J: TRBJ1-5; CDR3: CASRNRVRNQPQHF
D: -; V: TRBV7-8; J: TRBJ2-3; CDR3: CASSPRVAGGTDTQYF
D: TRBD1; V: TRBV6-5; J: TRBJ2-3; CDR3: CASKGGTYCTDTQYF
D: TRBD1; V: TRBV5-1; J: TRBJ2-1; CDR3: CASSPGTGGIDEQFF
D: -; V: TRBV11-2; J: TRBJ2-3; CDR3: CASSVLADYTDTQYF
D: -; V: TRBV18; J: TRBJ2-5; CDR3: CASSPPKQALQETQYF
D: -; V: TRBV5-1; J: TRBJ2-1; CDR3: CASSFGSGNEQFF
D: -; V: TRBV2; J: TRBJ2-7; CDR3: CASSETGYEQYF
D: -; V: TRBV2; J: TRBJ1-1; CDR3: CASNLQVGTEAFF
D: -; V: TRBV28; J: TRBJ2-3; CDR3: CASSLSIGAAPTDTQYF
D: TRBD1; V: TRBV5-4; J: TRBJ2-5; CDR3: CASSPGQGRETQYF
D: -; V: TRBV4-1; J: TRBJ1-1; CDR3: CASSQVDSMNTEAFF
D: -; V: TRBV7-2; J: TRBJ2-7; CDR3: CASSPGVDYEQYF
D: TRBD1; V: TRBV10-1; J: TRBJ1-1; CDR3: CASRPGQGMDTEAFF
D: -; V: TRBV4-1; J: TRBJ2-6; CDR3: CASSQDTGIGANVLTF
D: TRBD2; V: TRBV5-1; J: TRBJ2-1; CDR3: CASSWTSGYNEQFF
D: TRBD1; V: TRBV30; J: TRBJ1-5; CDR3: CAWSIQGGSQPQHF
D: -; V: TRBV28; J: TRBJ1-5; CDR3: CASSSPREGRSQPQHF
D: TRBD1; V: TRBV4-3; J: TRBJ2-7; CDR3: CASSHVGQGVYEQYF
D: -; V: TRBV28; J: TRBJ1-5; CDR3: CASSLLQFSQPQHF
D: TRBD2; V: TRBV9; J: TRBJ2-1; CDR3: CASSVSPTSGRASGEQFF
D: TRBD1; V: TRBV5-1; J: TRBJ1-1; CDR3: CASSRGDRGLTEAFF
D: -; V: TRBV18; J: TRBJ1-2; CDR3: CASSESWENYGYTF
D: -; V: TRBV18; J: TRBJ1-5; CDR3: CASSQDPSSGNQPQHF
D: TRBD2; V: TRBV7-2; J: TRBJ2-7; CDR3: CASSQGPSGSLHEQYF
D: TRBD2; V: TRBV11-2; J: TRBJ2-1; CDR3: CASSLTSGRAGSYNEQFF
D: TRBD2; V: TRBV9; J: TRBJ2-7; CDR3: CASSVDTAGGVEQYF
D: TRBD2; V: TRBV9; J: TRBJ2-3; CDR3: CASSVGLASTDTQYF
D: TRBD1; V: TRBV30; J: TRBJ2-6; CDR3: CACPYRGPGANVLTF
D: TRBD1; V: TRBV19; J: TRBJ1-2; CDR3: CASSITGGIDGYTF
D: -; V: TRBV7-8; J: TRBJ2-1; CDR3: CASSLVPLSPTYNEQFF